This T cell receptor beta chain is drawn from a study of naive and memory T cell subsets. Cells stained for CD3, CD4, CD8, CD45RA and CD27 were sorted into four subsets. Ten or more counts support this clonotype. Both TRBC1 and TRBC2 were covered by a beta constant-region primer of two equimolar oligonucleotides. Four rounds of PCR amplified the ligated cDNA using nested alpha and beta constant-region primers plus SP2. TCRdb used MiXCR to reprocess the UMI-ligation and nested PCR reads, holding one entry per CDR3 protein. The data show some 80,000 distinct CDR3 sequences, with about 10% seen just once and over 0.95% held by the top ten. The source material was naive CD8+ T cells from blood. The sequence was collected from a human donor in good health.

CDR3 nucleotides: TGTGCCACCAGTGATTTGACCGTTAACACCGGGGAGCTGTTTTTT. Translating it yields CATSDLTVNTGELFF. The chain employs TRBV24-1 and TRBJ2-2; D not resolved. CDR3 length: 15 amino acids. Germline CDR1 reads KGHDR; CDR2 reads SFDVKD. Trimming took 0 bases from V and 2 from J, leaving 6 bases between them.